This TCR beta chain was captured by sequencing in a study of technical replicates of blood from a handful of donors. A single count supports this clone. The trim removed 3 bases at V and 0 bases at J, leaving 4 bases unmatched. Germline V gene sequence: CDR1 KGHSH, CDR2 LQKENI. This CDR3 contains 15 residues. Sequencing used immunoSEQ multiplex PCR; TCRdb keeps in-frame clones, though not all of them. The data show approximately 79,000 clones, 95% to 98% seen once. The sequence derives from a human donor in good health. The genes are TRBV18 and TRBJ2-7, with 8 bases fitting TRBD2. Material: T cells isolated from PBMCs. DNA of the CDR3: TGTGCCAGCTCACCCACCGGGACTAGCTCCTACGAGCAGTACTTC. Translated: CASSPTGTSSYEQYF. The full variable domain, in which reference TRBV18 and TRBJ2-7 provide the parts outside the CDR3, is NAGVMQNPRHLVRRRGQEARLRCSPMKGHSHVYWYRQLPEEGLKFMVYLQKENIIDESGMPKERFSAEFPKEGPSILRIQQVVRGDSAAYFCASSPTGTSSYEQYFGPGTRLTVT.